Shown below are 21 T cell receptor beta chains from a single sample sequenced in a study of cytomegalovirus exposure and HLA in healthy donors. A multiplex PCR was run with 60 Vbeta primers and 13 Jbeta primers. Clones were read by immunoSEQ multiplex PCR, and TCRdb kept only the in-frame ones, dropping some. The sample shows 150,000 to 200,000 clones, roughly 80% of them seen only once. The sequencing input was PBMCs. Receptor source: a woman between 18 and 30 years old in good health and CMV-seronegative.

The gene calls are TRBV5-5 and TRBJ2-2, with a possible D match to TRBD1 (6 bases). Germline V gene data show CDR1 as SGHKS and CDR2 as YYEKEE (reference sequence). CDR3 length: 16 amino acids. The ends were cut back, 3 bases at V and 0 bases at J, with 12 bases in the middle. In DNA form, the CDR3 reads TGTGCCAGCAGCTGGGGGCGGGCGACGAACACCGGGGAGCTGTTTTTT. This translates into CASSWGRATNTGELFF.

This chain connects TRBV11-3 to TRBJ1-5; no definite D call. In germline, CDR1 is SGHNT, CDR2 YENEEA. The CDR3 loop spans 14 amino acids. V was shortened by 5 bases and J by 4 bases, with 12 bases between the two germline ends. CDR3 in DNA: TGTGCCAGCAGCCCCGGTGGAGGGAATCAGCCCCAGCATTTT. It yields the protein CASSPGGGNQPQHF.

V usage is TRBV25-1 and J usage is TRBJ2-5; 12 bases fit TRBD1. This CDR3 contains 18 residues. V lost 2 bases to trimming and J lost 5 bases; unmatched junction nucleotides: 12. Germline loops: CDR1 MGHDK, CDR2 SYGVNS. CDR3 sequence (DNA): TGTGCCAGCAGTGAACTTGCTCCCGGGACAGGGGGCAGGGAGACCCAGTACTTC. Protein product: CASSELAPGTGGRETQYF.

This chain uses TRBV19 with TRBJ1-1; D is possibly TRBD1 (6 bases). Trimming stripped 5 bases from V and 3 bases from J, with 25 bases between. Germline assignment: CDR1 LNHDA and CDR2 SQIVND (reference sequence). The CDR3 totals 18 residues. The CDR3 here is CASSPGASLSLKDTEAFF. CDR3 DNA: TGTGCCAGTAGTCCAGGGGCCTCACTCTCCCTGAAAGACACTGAAGCTTTCTTT.

The chain recombines TRBV28 with TRBJ2-3, with a tentative D call TRBD1 (6 bases). Germline-derived CDR1 and CDR2 are MDHEN and SYDVKM. The CDR3 totals 14 residues. V was shortened by 5 bases and J by 2 bases, with 11 bases between the two germline ends. CDR3 loop: CASSTQGFTDTQYF. The CDR3 region has the DNA TGTGCCAGCAGTACACAGGGTTTCACAGATACGCAGTATTTT.

The V call is TRBV7-9, the J call TRBJ2-1, with TRBD2 identical over 7 bases. Germline-derived CDR1 and CDR2 are SEHNR and FQNEAQ (reference sequence). V lost 0 bases, J lost 9 bases, and 8 bases stayed unmatched. The CDR3 is 15 residues long. The CDR3 loop is CASSLAVAGVAEQFF. As DNA, the CDR3 is TGTGCCAGCAGCTTAGCAGTGGCGGGAGTTGCTGAGCAGTTCTTC. The complete variable domain, with remaining parts taken from reference TRBV7-9 and TRBJ2-1, reads DTGVSQNPRHKITKRGQNVTFRCDPISEHNRLYWYRQTLGQGPEFLTYFQNEAQLEKSRLLSDRFSAERPKGSFSTLEIQRTEQGDSAMYLCASSLAVAGVAEQFFGPGTRLTVL.

The V and J genes are TRBV27 and TRBJ1-2; perhaps TRBD1 as D (5 bases). Germline CDR1 reads MNHEY; CDR2 reads SMNVEV (reference sequence). The CDR3 has 13 amino acids. Trimming left V 3 bases short and J 5 bases short, with 10 bases between. The CDR3 DNA follows: TGTGCCAGCAGTTTGGGGCAGAATTATGGCTACACCTTC. Protein: CASSLGQNYGYTF.

The chain uses TRBV7-9 and TRBJ2-5; 7 bases agree with TRBD2. The J call may be in error: the DNA end matches TRBJ2-7 better. The germline gives CDR1 SEHNR, CDR2 FQNEAQ (reference sequence). This CDR3 contains 15 residues. The CDR3 DNA follows: TGTGCCAGCAGCTCGCGCGGGCGGGAGTCCCACGAGCAGTACTTC. It encodes CASSSRGRESHEQYF.

The chain recombines TRBV4-1 with TRBJ2-2, with a possible D match to TRBD1 (6 bases). The CDR3 runs 17 residues. Trimming shortened V by 1 base and J by 0 bases, and 12 bases separated the two germline ends. CDR1 and CDR2 (germline): MGHRA, YSYEKL. CDR3 in amino acids: CASSQAPPGANTGELFF. In nucleotides, the CDR3 is TGCGCCAGCAGCCAAGCCCCCCCAGGGGCGAACACCGGGGAGCTGTTTTTT.

The V and J genes are TRBV6-4 and TRBJ2-1; possibly TRBD2 for D (6 bases). Trimming left V 4 bases short and J 10 bases short, with 14 bases between. CDR1 and CDR2 (germline): MRHNA, SNTAGT. This CDR3 has 13 residues. This CDR3 is CASSASRAGEQFF. Here the CDR3 DNA reads TGTGCCAGCAGTGCCTCCAGGGCGGGAGAGCAGTTCTTC.

V is TRBV9 and J is TRBJ2-3; 10 bases map to TRBD2. Germline assignment: CDR1 SGDLS and CDR2 YYNGEE. CDR3 length equals 16 residues. Trimming took 0 bases from V and 2 from J; bases not matched to a gene: 3. In nucleotides, the CDR3 is TGTGCCAGCAGCGTAGGAGCGGGAGGGCCCACAGATACGCAGTATTTT. It specifies CASSVGAGGPTDTQYF.

V gene TRBV28 combines with J gene TRBJ1-1, with D maybe TRBD1 (6 bases). The CDR3 loop spans 14 amino acids. CDR1 is MDHEN, CDR2 SYDVKM, per germline. V was pared by 7 bases and J by 1 base, with 13 bases between. The CDR3 DNA reads as TGTGCCAGCACCCTTACAGGGCGGAACACTGAAGCTTTCTTT. The encoded protein is CASTLTGRNTEAFF.

J is TRBJ2-7 and V is TRBV28; tentative D call: TRBD2 (5 bases). Per the germline V gene, CDR1 is MDHEN and CDR2 is SYDVKM. The CDR3 is made up of 16 amino acids. V lost 6 bases and J lost 0, with 18 bases in between. CDR3 residues: CASSLTQADHSYEQYF. The CDR3 region has the DNA TGTGCCAGCAGCCTCACCCAAGCGGACCACTCCTACGAGCAGTACTTC.

The CDR3 DNA reads as TGTGCCAGCAGCTTTTTGGCTAGCGGGGTCTACAATGAGCAGTTCTTC. As protein: CASSFLASGVYNEQFF. The chain uses TRBV13 and TRBJ2-1; 9 nucleotides match TRBD2. Germline V gene data show CDR1 as PRHDT and CDR2 as FYEKMQ (reference sequence). With V trimmed by 3 bases and J by 3 bases, 6 bases remained unmatched. The CDR3 is 16 amino acids.

The chain has TRBV28 and TRBJ2-5, with D possibly being TRBD1 (6 bases). The J call may not be correct, given that the DNA end is closer to TRBJ2-7. Germline values: CDR1 MDHEN, CDR2 SYDVKM. CDR3 size: 16 residues. CDR3 nucleotide sequence: TGTGCCAGCAGTTTATGGGTACAGGGTCAAAACTACGAGCAGTACTTC. Protein product: CASSLWVQGQNYEQYF.

The sample holds one count of this clone. The chain couples TRBV25-1 to TRBJ2-3; 12 bases fit TRBD2. This CDR3 has 14 amino acids. Germline CDR1 and CDR2: MGHDK and SYGVNS. The V segment lost 5 bases and the J segment 6 bases; nucleotides outside the gene matches: 3. CDR3 in amino acids: CASSLAGGFDTQYF. CDR3 DNA: TGTGCCAGCAGTCTAGCGGGGGGGTTTGATACGCAGTATTTT. Based on the CDR3 plus reference TRBV25-1 and TRBJ2-3, the full variable domain is EADIYQTPRYLVIGTGKKITLECSQTMGHDKMYWYQQDPGMELHLIHYSYGVNSTEKGDLSSESTVSRIRTEHFPLTLESARPSHTSQYLCASSLAGGFDTQYFGPGTRLTVL.

V is TRBV6-5 and J is TRBJ1-2; 7 bases map to TRBD1. The V and J ends lost 0 bases and 5 bases, in that order; junction bases with no gene match: 6. Per germline, CDR1 MNHEY and CDR2 SVGAGI. The length of the CDR3 is 15 residues. This CDR3 is CASSYSDREHYGYTF. CDR3 in DNA: TGTGCCAGCAGTTACTCCGACAGGGAACATTATGGCTACACCTTC.

As DNA, the CDR3 is TGTGCCTGGAGTACCGGGACTAGCGGGAGTGGGCTCACAGATACGCAGTATTTT. It encodes CAWSTGTSGSGLTDTQYF. V and J are TRBV30 and TRBJ2-3; 14 bases match TRBD2. The CDR3 spans 18 residues. The ends lost 2 bases at V and 2 bases at J; junction bases unmatched: 9. Germline V lookup: CDR1 GTSNPN, CDR2 SVGIG (reference sequence).

CDR3 coding DNA: TGCGCCAGCAGCCAAACTAGCGGGAGGACAGATACGCAGTATTTT. It encodes CASSQTSGRTDTQYF. This chain connects TRBV4-3 to TRBJ2-3; 12 bases agree with TRBD2. Germline V gene data show CDR1 as LGHNA and CDR2 as YSLEER. The CDR3 consists of 15 residues. J gave up 3 bases and V 2 bases, and 0 bases lay outside the gene matches.

V and J are TRBV2 and TRBJ1-1; TRBD1 might be the D (6 bases). CDR1 and CDR2 from the germline V gene are SNHLY and FYNNEI. The germline V and J ends were trimmed by 5 bases and 0 bases, with 13 bases remaining between them. The CDR3 has 15 amino acids. The CDR3 reads CASSKGQTMNTEAFF. CDR3 DNA: TGTGCCAGCAGTAAAGGACAGACCATGAACACTGAAGCTTTCTTT.

J is TRBJ2-3 and V is TRBV25-1, with D possibly matching TRBD2 (5 bases). The CDR3 spans 15 residues. V lost 6 bases and J 0 bases, leaving 13 bases between the germline ends. CDR1 is MGHDK, CDR2 SYGVNS, per germline. Written as DNA, the CDR3 is TGTGCCAGCAGGTCGCCGGGGATTAGCACAGATACGCAGTATTTT. Amino acid sequence: CASRSPGISTDTQYF.